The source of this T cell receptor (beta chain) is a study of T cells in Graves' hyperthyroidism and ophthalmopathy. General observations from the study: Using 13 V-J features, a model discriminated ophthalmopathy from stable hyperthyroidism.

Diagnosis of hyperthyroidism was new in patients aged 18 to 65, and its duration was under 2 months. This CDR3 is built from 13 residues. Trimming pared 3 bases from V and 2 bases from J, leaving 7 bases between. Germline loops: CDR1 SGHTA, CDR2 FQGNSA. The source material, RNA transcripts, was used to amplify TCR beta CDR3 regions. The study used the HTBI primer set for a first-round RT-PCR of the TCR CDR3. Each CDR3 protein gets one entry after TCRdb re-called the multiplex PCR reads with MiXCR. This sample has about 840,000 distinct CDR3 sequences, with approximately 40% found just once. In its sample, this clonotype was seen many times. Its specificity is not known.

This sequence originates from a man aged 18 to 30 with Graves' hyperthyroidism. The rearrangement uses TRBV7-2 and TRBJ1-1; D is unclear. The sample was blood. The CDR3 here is CASSFDGNTEAFF. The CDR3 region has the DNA TGTGCCAGCAGCTTTGACGGAAACACTGAAGCTTTCTTT.